This TCR beta chain was identified in a study of T cell responses to AZD1222 COVID-19 vaccine. Study-wide findings and caveats: Spike-specific TCR repertoires showed rising breadth and depth after two AZD1222 doses. Only 5 or 6 people who got AZD1222 tested seropositive at baseline. Repertoires were collected only later (after the peak T cell response had occurred).

The repertoire was sequenced with immunoSEQ multiplex PCR; TCRdb's copy has only in-frame clones and lacks some. The sample consists of fewer than 7,000 clones, 70% to 90% of them appearing once. Germline values: CDR1 SGHVS, CDR2 FNYEAQ. This CDR3 spans 14 amino acids. The V and J ends lost 2 bases and 8 bases respectively, with 15 bases between them. As concerns this clone: Its cognate antigen is unknown.

Sequencing was performed on peripheral blood, taken 28 days after the second AZD1222 dose. The source is an adult who received the AZD1222 COVID-19 vaccine. The rearrangement links TRBV7-6 to TRBJ1-2; D is possibly TRBD1 (5 bases). The CDR3 DNA is TGTGCCAGCAGCTTATATAGCAAGGGGAACGGCTACACCTTC. Translation: CASSLYSKGNGYTF. Full variable domain (outside the CDR3, taken from reference TRBV7-6 and TRBJ1-2): GAGVSQSPRYKVTKRGQDVALRCDPISGHVSLYWYRQALGQGPEFLTYFNYEAQQDKSGLPNDRFSAERPEGSISTLTIQRTEQRDSAMYRCASSLYSKGNGYTFGSGTRLTVV.